The TCR beta chain described here comes from a study of blood T cell repertoires in COVID-19 (dated by TCRdb to the early 2020s). Regarding the research as a whole: The collaborator samples originated in the United States, Italy and Spain and spanned the acute and convalescent phases of COVID-19. The material from the prospective study consisted of cDNA or gDNA derived from T cells, B-cell-depleted T cells, or PBMCs. Deeply sampled blood TCRbeta repertoires from subjects exposed to, actively infected with, or recovered from COVID-19 were included in the dataset. A freely available public database, intended as a resource for researchers studying the immune response to SARS-CoV-2, is where the repertoires were released. The samples were drawn from the first 160 participants of the ongoing ImmuneRACE study and from roughly 1,300 subjects provided by 6 global collaborators. Nearly every sample came with metadata listing a de-identified subject ID, COVID-19 status, age in years and sex. HLA class I and class II types, where available, came from metadata supplied by the sample provider rather than from assay-based typing. General findings and caveats noted by the study authors: How much clinical and demographic metadata was included differed by source and by participant, and the metadata was provided uncurated.

In the prospective study, participants were roughly 18 to 100 years old, resided in about two dozen geographic areas of the United States, and were enrolled through a virtual design. Cohort assignment in the prospective study relied on participant-reported clinical history from a screening survey and a study questionnaire. ImmuneRACE Cohort 3 recovered participants were defined by two consecutive negative NP/OP PCR tests, healthcare professional clearance, or symptom resolution. Each participant in the prospective study had whole blood, serum and a nasopharyngeal or oropharyngeal swab collected by mobile phlebotomists. Prospective study participants could optionally give additional blood draws and questionnaires over a roughly two-month period. Blood samples from the prospective study were shipped frozen or at room temperature prior to DNA extraction. This clone appeared a single time. This receptor's antigen is unknown. The sample holds no much larger clone one base away, and base qualities are not on file.

The immunoSEQ Assay, a bias-controlled multiplex PCR, was used to amplify TCRbeta CDR3 regions from genomic DNA. Concerning the study's data processing: Within the assay, amplification of reference gene primers was used to estimate how many nucleated cells each sample contained. To quantify the absolute abundance of each unique TCRbeta CDR3 rearrangement, sequence reads were collapsed and filtered. Productive Simpson clonality was computed per sample as the square root of Simpson's diversity index over productive rearrangements. In TCRdb, the immuneACCESS table is reduced to in-frame sequences with V and J assigned. These tables do not hold every clone; where another copy was compared, an unresolved V gene accounts for under half, and the others remain unexplained. V and J calls and clone size are copied from that table; D and trimming were computed from the DNA. In this sample the table shows 190,000 or so clones, roughly 82% of which occur a single time. The top ten clones comprise about 11% of the sample.

Sequenced: PBMCs or T cells enriched from blood (not recorded which). The clonotype originates from a man between 40 and 49 years old who had recovered from COVID-19.

The bases read TGCGCCAGCAGCCAAGATACGCAGGGGTTCAAGTACGAGCAGTACTTC. This codes for CASSQDTQGFKYEQYF. In this chain, TRBV4-3 is recombined with TRBJ2-7; the D gene is possibly TRBD1, with 6 bases matching. The V and J ends are trimmed by 0 bases and 4 bases, leaving 16 bases between them. There are 16 amino acids in the CDR3, from cysteine to phenylalanine inclusive. The only DNA kept is the CDR3, 48 bases in frame from the first base. CDR1 and CDR2 are read off the germline V gene as LGHNA and YSLEER.